This is a list of T cell receptor beta chains from one sample in a study of blood T cell repertoires in COVID-19. Data came from immunoSEQ multiplex PCR; TCRdb stores just in-frame clones and leaves some out. The data hold 95,000 to 120,000 clones, with roughly 88% observed a single time. The sample taken for sequencing was peripheral blood. These receptor sequences come from a human donor in a cohort sampled during active COVID-19. CDR3s include the opening cysteine and the closing phenylalanine or tryptophan. Fields, in order: V gene, J gene, D gene, clone size, CDR3 protein, CDR3 DNA. The D gene is left open where the match is weak. Expanded clones are given a class, and other clones once, few, many or no size at all.

TRBV3-1/TRBV3-2	TRBJ2-2	TRBD2	-	CASRPTSGDTGELFF	TGTGCCAGCAGACCCACTAGCGGGGATACCGGGGAGCTGTTTTTT
TRBV10-1	TRBJ2-2	-	few	CASSESAGAGELFF	TGCGCCAGCAGTGAGTCCGCAGGGGCCGGGGAGCTGTTTTTT
TRBV19	TRBJ2-6	-	-	CASSTPRDTKREGANVLTF	TGTGCCAGTAGTACTCCACGGGACACTAAGAGGGAGGGGGCCAACGTCCTGACTTTC
TRBV2	TRBJ2-1	-	-	CASSPTSNEQFF	TGTGCCAGCAGTCCAACTAGCAATGAGCAGTTCTTC
TRBV6-5	TRBJ2-7	-	once	CASSYSGSYEQYF	TGTGCCAGCAGTTACTCCGGGTCCTACGAGCAGTACTTC
TRBV5-1	TRBJ1-1	-	-	CASSPLFDREAFF	TGCGCCAGCAGTCCCCTTTTCGACAGAGAAGCTTTCTTT
TRBV28	TRBJ2-1	TRBD2	-	CASRVAGSSYNEQFF	TGTGCCAGCAGGGTAGCGGGGAGCTCCTACAATGAGCAGTTCTTC
TRBV7-3	TRBJ1-6	-	-	CASSLRGGNSPLHF	TGTGCCAGCAGCTTAAGGGGGGGGAATTCACCCCTCCACTTT
TRBV2	TRBJ2-7	-	-	CASRGGHTYEQYF	TGTGCCAGCAGGGGTGGACATACCTACGAGCAGTACTTC
TRBV30	TRBJ2-1	TRBD2	-	CAWSVGSGRADEQFF	TGTGCCTGGAGTGTAGGTAGCGGGAGGGCCGATGAGCAGTTCTTC
TRBV12-3/TRBV12-4	TRBJ1-5	-	-	CASSPQGQPQHF	TGTGCCAGCAGCCCCCAGGGACAGCCCCAGCATTTT
TRBV6-2/TRBV6-3	TRBJ2-7	TRBD1	once	CASSYLRRAGGSYEQYF	TGTGCCAGCAGTTACTTGAGAAGGGCAGGGGGATCCTACGAGCAGTACTTC
TRBV4-2	TRBJ1-1	-	-	CASSQDRGGTEAFF	TGTGCCAGCAGCCAAGATCGAGGGGGCACTGAAGCTTTCTTT
TRBV5-5	TRBJ2-1	TRBD2	-	CASSLRAGGPASYNEQFF	TGTGCCAGCAGCCTCCGAGCGGGAGGTCCGGCCTCCTACAATGAGCAGTTCTTC
TRBV2	TRBJ1-4	-	-	CASSEHSLENEKLFF	TGTGCCAGCAGTGAACACTCCCTCGAGAATGAAAAACTGTTTTTT
TRBV6-5	TRBJ1-5	-	-	CASAAGVSNQPQHF	TGTGCCAGTGCCGCAGGGGTTAGCAATCAGCCCCAGCATTTT
TRBV5-6	TRBJ2-7	-	-	CASIQDRDDSYEQYF	TGTGCCAGCATCCAGGACAGAGATGACTCCTACGAGCAGTACTTC
TRBV5-1	TRBJ1-1	TRBD1	-	CASREGQENTEAFF	TGCGCCAGCAGGGAGGGACAGGAGAACACTGAAGCTTTCTTT
TRBV9	TRBJ2-7	TRBD1	-	CASSAGTGGPYEQYF	TGTGCCAGCAGCGCCGGGACAGGGGGCCCCTACGAGCAGTACTTC
TRBV6-5	TRBJ2-7	TRBD2	-	CATRLREDYEQYF	TGTGCCACCAGACTCCGGGAGGACTACGAGCAGTACTTC
TRBV2	TRBJ2-5	-	-	CASSAARQGETQYF	TGTGCCAGCAGTGCGGCCCGCCAGGGGGAGACCCAGTACTTC
TRBV18	TRBJ1-4	-	-	CASSPGQNEKLFF	TGTGCCAGCTCCCCCGGACAGAATGAAAAACTGTTTTTT
TRBV20-1	TRBJ2-7	TRBD1	-	CSASPWTGPSYEQYF	TGCAGTGCTAGTCCGTGGACAGGACCCTCCTACGAGCAGTACTTC
TRBV7-2	TRBJ2-3	TRBD1	-	CASSPGQVATDTQYF	TGTGCCAGCAGCCCCGGACAGGTCGCGACCGATACGCAGTATTTT
TRBV5-4	TRBJ2-2	TRBD1	-	CASSSLGQGLQTGELFF	TGTGCCAGCAGCTCTCTGGGACAGGGGCTACAAACCGGGGAGCTGTTTTTT
TRBV5-1	TRBJ2-7	TRBD1	-	CASSSRDRTYEQYF	TGCGCCAGCAGCTCCCGGGACAGGACCTACGAGCAGTACTTC
TRBV18	TRBJ1-4	-	-	CASSPDRTNEKLFF	TGTGCCAGCTCACCTGACAGAACTAATGAAAAACTGTTTTTT
TRBV28	TRBJ1-5	-	-	CASSFPRGYSNQPQHF	TGTGCCAGCAGTTTTCCTAGGGGCTATAGCAATCAGCCCCAGCATTTT
TRBV11-2	TRBJ2-1	-	-	CASSRRGASDEQFF	TGTGCCAGCAGCCGACGTGGGGCGAGCGATGAGCAGTTCTTC
TRBV12-3/TRBV12-4	TRBJ1-3	-	-	CASSLSGNTIYF	TGTGCCAGCAGTCTCTCTGGAAACACCATATATTTT
TRBV2	TRBJ1-1	-	-	CASSPEGGLEAFF	TGTGCCAGCAGTCCAGAAGGCGGACTCGAAGCTTTCTTT
TRBV20-1	TRBJ2-4	-	-	CSAIELAKNIQYF	TGCAGTGCTATTGAACTAGCCAAAAACATTCAGTACTTC
TRBV4-1	TRBJ2-2	-	-	CASSSRGRNGGAGELFF	TGCGCCAGCAGCTCACGCGGCCGGAACGGGGGAGCCGGGGAGCTGTTTTTT
TRBV19	TRBJ1-4	TRBD1	-	CASSKQGGTNEKLFF	TGTGCCAGTAGTAAACAGGGGGGCACTAATGAAAAACTGTTTTTT
TRBV5-8	TRBJ1-5	-	-	CASSLKQPNQPQHF	TGTGCCAGCAGCTTGAAACAGCCTAATCAGCCCCAGCATTTT
TRBV28	TRBJ2-3	-	-	CASSFRGTDTQYF	TGTGCCAGCAGCTTCCGAGGCACAGATACGCAGTATTTT
TRBV2	TRBJ1-4	-	-	CASSGDTNEKLFF	TGTGCCAGCTCCGGGGACACCAATGAAAAACTGTTTTTT
TRBV28	TRBJ2-7	TRBD2	-	CASSPHSGGSYEQYF	TGTGCCAGCAGTCCCCATAGCGGGGGATCCTACGAGCAGTACTTC
TRBV5-5	TRBJ2-7	TRBD1	-	CASSARDSRYEQYF	TGTGCCAGCAGCGCCCGGGACAGCCGCTACGAGCAGTACTTC
TRBV30	TRBJ2-1	TRBD2	-	CACLLAGSYNEQFF	TGTGCCTGCTTACTAGCGGGGTCCTACAATGAGCAGTTCTTC
TRBV27	TRBJ2-5	TRBD1	once	CASSPDRVVQETQYF	TGTGCCAGCAGTCCTGACAGGGTCGTCCAAGAGACCCAGTACTTC
TRBV2	TRBJ1-3	TRBD1	-	CASIFGRDRSSGNTIYF	TGTGCCAGCATTTTCGGCCGGGACAGGAGCTCTGGAAACACCATATATTTT
TRBV9	TRBJ1-4	TRBD1	-	CASSVDRDRDNEKLFF	TGTGCCAGCAGCGTGGATAGGGACAGGGATAATGAAAAACTGTTTTTT
TRBV6-1	TRBJ1-2	TRBD1	-	CASSEDRGFNGYTF	TGTGCCAGCAGTGAGGACAGGGGATTTAATGGCTACACCTTC
TRBV6-6	TRBJ1-6	TRBD1	few	CASSLGQDNSPLHF	TGTGCCAGCAGCTTGGGACAGGACAATTCACCCCTCCACTTT
TRBV5-6	TRBJ2-2	TRBD2	-	CASRLAGDTGELFF	TGTGCCAGCAGACTAGCGGGAGACACCGGGGAGCTGTTTTTT
TRBV13	TRBJ2-1	-	-	CASSYGGEQFF	TGTGCCAGCAGCTACGGAGGTGAGCAGTTCTTC
TRBV6-5	TRBJ1-2	-	-	CASSYRGGRGTGGYTF	TGTGCCAGCAGTTATAGGGGGGGGCGAGGGACGGGTGGCTACACCTTC
TRBV5-5	TRBJ2-5	-	-	CASSLEVQGRGTQYF	TGTGCCAGCAGCTTGGAGGTACAGGGTAGAGGGACCCAGTACTTC